Reported below is one T cell receptor beta chain. This clone was observed once. This clone's antigen is unknown. Within one base of it there is no much larger clone, and no base qualities were kept. The sample belongs to a study of T cell responses to AZD1222 COVID-19 vaccine (dated by TCRdb to 2020 to 2023). For context, the study as a whole: AZD1222 recipients given second doses at about 4 weeks or at about 12 weeks were pooled, since spike-specific TCR depth and breadth were not found to differ between the two schedules. A total of 233 trial participants underwent TCR sequencing, of whom 200 to 220 had received two doses of AZD1222 and around 25 had received two doses of the MenACWY control vaccine. Trial participants were enrolled by age into subgroups of 18-55, 56-69 and 70-plus years, and around 150, 28 and 57 TCR-sequenced participants, respectively, were included in these subgroups. General study outcomes and caveats: No day 14 peak-response samples were available, so repertoires were characterized only after the peak T cell response. Reportedly, close to half of the unique spike-specific TCRs recognized epitopes lying outside the regions that are mutated in the B.1.351 and B.1.1.7 variants. The vaccine-associated CD4 TCRs covered the entire spike protein, and the dominant responses fell in regions 160-218 and 743-854. The 56-69-year group was small, and its depth increase did not reach significance, likely because of low power. Participants were mostly white British, with more females than males. The authors suggested clonal diversity may have been underestimated. A significant rise in spike-specific TCR breadth and depth was observed after two AZD1222 doses relative to day 0 and relative to MenACWY recipients. Only five or six AZD1222 recipients were SARS-CoV-2 seropositive at baseline, limiting conclusions about previously exposed vaccinees.

The CDR3 regions of human TCRbeta chains were analyzed by immunosequencing. In the original analysis: TCRs in the repertoires were matched against a reference library of SARS-CoV-2-specific TCRs that had been generated with the MIRA antigen-specificity platform. Breadth was defined as the fraction of unique TCRs that were SARS-CoV-2-associated. Depth was defined as the fraction of total T cells that were SARS-CoV-2-associated. Each spike-specific TCR was assigned to its reactive spike region and to a CD4 or CD8 class using the MIRA data. Log10-transformed breadth and depth values were compared by one-way ANOVA with Sidak's multiple comparisons tests. The clones in this table, taken by TCRdb from immuneACCESS, are in-frame only. Not every clone is retained; where verified, under half of the shortfall comes from an unresolved V gene, and the cause of the rest is unknown. The V and J calls and clone size come from that table; D and trimming were worked out from the DNA. The sample has tens of thousands of clones on record, less than 90% of them singletons. The ten largest account for over 7.5% of the sample.

The time point label, as the study defines it: baseline before first vaccination. Vaccinee samples were obtained from the UK trials COV001 and COV002, which included a single-blind randomized controlled phase 2/3 trial of AZD1222 (ChAdOx1 nCoV-19) in healthy adults. For TCRbeta chain sequencing, PBMC samples from trial participants were taken at day 0 and at day 28 after the second dose. V loses 3 bases of germline sequence and J loses 9 bases, and the interval between the two ends is 8 bases. Counted from cysteine to phenylalanine, this CDR3 has 11 amino acids. The entry retains the CDR3 DNA only, 33 bases that are in frame from base 1. The germline V gene specifies KGHSH as CDR1 and LQKENI as CDR2.

Sequences were derived from peripheral blood, sampled on day 0 of AZD1222 vaccination. This TCR was sampled from an adult in good health. The V and J genes are TRBV18 and TRBJ2-5, with the D gene not clear enough to name. The nucleotide sequence is TGTGCCAGCTCACCCCAACTTCCCCAGTACTTC. It codes for CASSPQLPQYF.